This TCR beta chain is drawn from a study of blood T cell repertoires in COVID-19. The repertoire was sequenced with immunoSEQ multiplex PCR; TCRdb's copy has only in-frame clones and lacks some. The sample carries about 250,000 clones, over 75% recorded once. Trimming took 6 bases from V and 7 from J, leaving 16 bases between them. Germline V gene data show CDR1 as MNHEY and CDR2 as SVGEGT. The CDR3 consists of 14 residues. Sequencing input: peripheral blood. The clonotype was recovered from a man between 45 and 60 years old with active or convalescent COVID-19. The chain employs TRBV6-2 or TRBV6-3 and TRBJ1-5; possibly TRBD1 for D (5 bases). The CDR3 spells CASSFRVNGQPQHF. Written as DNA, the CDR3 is TGTGCCAGCAGCTTCAGGGTTAACGGGCAGCCCCAGCATTTT.